The clone carrying this TCR beta chain was seen just once. Its antigen is as yet unknown. CD45RO-negative, CCR7-positively selected cells formed the naive CD8 fraction, excluding terminally differentiated effector memory CD45RA+ cells. Only Caucasian adults living in Nashville, Tennessee made up the donor group. This CDR3 has 11 residues. The germline CDR1 and CDR2 sequences are SGHKS and YYEKEE (reference sequence). V was shortened by 0 bases and J by 5 bases, with 3 bases between the two germline ends. This record comes from a study of shared clonotypes between healthy human individuals. Researchers ran the assay at a deep level. For each subset, genomic DNA was distributed in equal portions over several immunoSEQ plates. TCRdb's copy holds only in-frame clones and misses some; the assay was immunoSEQ multiplex PCR. The sample lists approximately 650,000 clones, about 95% occurring once. Study-level findings and limits: Depth of sequencing was expected to influence donor clonotype sharing.

The J gene is TRBJ2-7, the V gene TRBV5-5; no clear D. The sequencing input was naive CD8+ T cells sorted from blood. The clonotype comes from a woman aged 30 to 39 in good health. CDR3 DNA: TGTGCCAGCAGCTTGGGTAACGAGCAGTACTTC. It is translated as CASSLGNEQYF.